This T cell receptor (beta chain) was identified in a study of shared clonotypes between healthy human individuals. Across the whole study: Every donor yielded three CD4 naive, three CD4 memory, two CD8 naive and one CD8 memory plate. Study-level points and caveats: Apart from blood, nothing was sampled; tissue repertoires likely differ. Read depth was anticipated to influence clonotype sharing among donors. As a rule, naive subsets had a larger estimated richness than memory subsets.

TCRdb's table, derived via immunoSEQ multiplex PCR, lists solely in-frame clones and lacks some. Of a few million clones listed, about 90% were seen once; the top ten hold approximately 0.39%. On this clone: Its specificity is unknown.

This CDR3 has 15 residues. The V and J ends lost 5 bases and 2 bases respectively, with 15 bases between them. CDR1 SEHNR and CDR2 FQNEAQ come from the germline V gene (reference sequence). The chain couples TRBV7-9 to TRBJ1-1; D uncertain. Sequencing used naive CD4+ T cells from PBMCs. Subset in this sample: CD45RA+ positively selected. The clonotype was recovered from a young man in good health. Some clones in this sample may be carry-over from other donors' samples. CDR3 in amino acids: CASSPYGGINTEAFF. The CDR3 bases are TGTGCCAGCAGCCCCTACGGAGGGATAAACACTGAAGCTTTCTTT.